The 25 T cell receptor beta chains below all came from one sample that was sequenced in a study of identical twins. From the 5' RACE reads, TCRdb called clonotypes with MiXCR, one entry per CDR3 protein. In the table there are 450,000 or so distinct CDR3 sequences, more than 20% of which are singletons. This same sample was also taken into another study, of T cells expressing NK-cell markers.

The sample comprised CD4+ T cells sorted from blood. The receptor source for this set is a woman aged 18-30 years in good health.

This rearrangement joins TRBV7-2 to TRBJ2-7; possible D gene TRBD1, 5 bases. V dropped 5 bases and J dropped 7 bases, with 12 bases sitting between them. This CDR3 has 12 residues. Germline loops: CDR1 SGHTA, CDR2 FQGNSA. Written as DNA, the CDR3 is TGTGCCAGCAGCCAGTCAGGGATTGAGCAGTACTTC. Translation: CASSQSGIEQYF.

This chain links TRBV30 with TRBJ2-3; possibly TRBD2 for D (5 bases). CDR1 is GTSNPN, CDR2 SVGIG, per germline (reference sequence). V was pared by 1 base and J by 2 bases, with 7 bases between. The CDR3 consists of 13 residues. The CDR3 region has the DNA TGTGCCTGGAGTGGGGAGCTCACAGATACGCAGTATTTT. As protein: CAWSGELTDTQYF. The full variable domain, rest sourced from reference TRBV30 and TRBJ2-3, is SQTIHQWPATLVQPVGSPLSLECTVEGTSNPNLYWYRQAAGRGLQLLFYSVGIGQISSEVPQNLSASRPQDRQFILSSKKLLLSDSGFYLCAWSGELTDTQYFGPGTRLTVL.

This chain connects TRBV6-2 or TRBV6-3 to TRBJ2-5; D might be TRBD2 (7 bases). Germline V lookup: CDR1 MNHEY, CDR2 SVGEGT. CDR3 length: 18 residues. V gave up 0 bases and J gave up 5 bases, with 22 bases separating them. Written as DNA, the CDR3 is TGTGCCAGCAGTTACTCTCTTCGGGGGCTAGCGGAACCGGAGACCCAGTACTTC. This translates into CASSYSLRGLAEPETQYF.

This clonotype was counted between two and nine times. The chain carries TRBV12-3 or TRBV12-4 and TRBJ1-2; D possibly corresponds to TRBD1 (5 bases). The germline V and J ends were trimmed by 2 bases and 7 bases, with 20 bases remaining between them. The CDR3 spans 16 residues. The CDR3 DNA is TGTGCCAGCAGTTTATCTCAAATGGGGACTTCTCCTGGCTACACCTTC. Residues: CASSLSQMGTSPGYTF.

V is TRBV20-1 and J is TRBJ2-5; D may be TRBD1 or TRBD2 (5 bases each). The CDR3 contains 13 residues. Germline V lookup: CDR1 DFQATT, CDR2 SNEGSKA (reference sequence). The V and J ends lost 7 bases and 7 bases respectively, with 19 bases between them. The CDR3 is CSVVGPPSRTQYF. DNA of the CDR3: TGCAGTGTAGTGGGACCGCCTTCGCGGACCCAGTACTTC.

V is TRBV5-1 and J is TRBJ1-1; TRBD1 agrees at 8 bases. CDR3 length equals 15 residues. CDR1 and CDR2 from the germline V gene are SGHRS and YFSETQ. The J segment lost 2 bases and the V segment lost 4 bases, leaving 7 bases of the junction unmatched. Here the CDR3 reads CASSAGQGYNTEAFF. The CDR3 DNA follows: TGCGCCAGCAGCGCCGGACAGGGATATAACACTGAAGCTTTCTTT.

The CDR3 protein is CATSSPKADTEAFF. The CDR3 coding sequence is TGTGCCACCAGCAGCCCGAAAGCGGACACTGAAGCTTTCTTT. V gene TRBV15 combines with J gene TRBJ1-1; D not certain. The CDR3 is 14 amino acids. Germline V gives CDR1 LNHNV, CDR2 YYDKDF (reference sequence). Trimming removed 3 bases from V and 3 bases from J, with 11 bases in between. The full variable domain, its missing parts supplied by reference TRBV15 and TRBJ1-1, is DAMVIQNPRYQVTQFGKPVTLSCSQTLNHNVMYWYQQKSSQAPKLLFHYYDKDFNNEADTPDNFQSRRPNTSFCFLDIRSPGLGDTAMYLCATSSPKADTEAFFGQGTRLTVV.

This clonotype was found a few times. The V and J genes are TRBV6-1 and TRBJ1-6, with 7 bases fitting TRBD1. Trimming removed 6 bases from V and 6 bases from J; junction bases left unmatched: 5. There are 14 residues in the CDR3. The V gene's germline CDR1 is MNHNS and CDR2 SASEGT. Here the CDR3 reads CASSPDRTNSPLHF. In DNA form, the CDR3 reads TGTGCCAGCAGCCCGGACAGGACTAATTCACCCCTCCACTTT.

This clonotype was seen a few times. This chain links TRBV5-1 with TRBJ2-7; 8 bases align to TRBD1. The junction had 13 bases not matched to a gene; V was cut back by 4 bases and J by 4 bases. The CDR3 extends over 16 amino acids. Germline V CDR1 and CDR2: SGHRS, YFSETQ. CDR3: CASSVYSGQVTYEQYF. The DNA for the CDR3 is TGCGCCAGCAGCGTTTATTCGGGACAGGTCACATACGAGCAGTACTTC.

This clonotype turned up a few times. This rearrangement joins TRBV29-1 to TRBJ2-1, with D unclear. CDR3 length: 14 residues. Trimming shortened V by 4 bases and J by 2 bases, and 12 bases separated the two germline ends. Per the germline V gene, CDR1 is SQVTM and CDR2 is ANQGSEA. CDR3 in DNA: TGCAGCGTTGCGTCGGGCAAGACCTACAATGAGCAGTTCTTC. Protein: CSVASGKTYNEQFF.

The CDR3 is CASRSTGDSPLHF. In DNA form, the CDR3 reads TGTGCCAGCAGATCGACAGGGGATTCACCCCTCCACTTT. The chain is built from TRBV6-1 and TRBJ1-6; TRBD1 matches 8 bases. Germline-derived CDR1 and CDR2 are MNHNS and SASEGT. The V and J ends lost 6 bases and 8 bases, in that order; junction bases with no gene match: 3. This CDR3 has 13 amino acids.

This clonotype was seen at least ten times. The chain employs TRBV7-9 and TRBJ1-3, with TRBD1 matching over 7 bases. Germline V lookup: CDR1 SEHNR, CDR2 FQNEAQ (reference sequence). Trimming cost V 10 bases and J 5 bases; bases outside gene matches: 11. The CDR3 has 14 amino acids. The CDR3 reads CATTKGTVRNTIYF. The CDR3 DNA reads as TGTGCCACGACAAAGGGGACAGTAAGAAACACCATATATTTT.

This rearrangement joins TRBV18 to TRBJ1-4; D remains ambiguous. Trimming cost V 3 bases and J 0 bases, with 5 bases left between them. Germline loops: CDR1 KGHSH, CDR2 LQKENI. This CDR3 has 14 residues. DNA for the CDR3: TGTGCCAGCTCACCGAGTACAACTAATGAAAAACTGTTTTTT. Translating it yields CASSPSTTNEKLFF. The variable domain in full, with the rest retrieved from reference TRBV18 and TRBJ1-4, is NAGVMQNPRHLVRRRGQEARLRCSPMKGHSHVYWYRQLPEEGLKFMVYLQKENIIDESGMPKERFSAEFPKEGPSILRIQQVVRGDSAAYFCASSPSTTNEKLFFGSGTQLSVL.

This clonotype was found a few times. This chain uses TRBV6-5 with TRBJ2-1; D might be TRBD2 (6 bases). V dropped 4 bases and J dropped 0 bases, with 13 bases sitting between them. This CDR3 is 16 amino acids long. Germline CDR1 MNHEY, CDR2 SVGAGI. In DNA form, the CDR3 reads TGTGCCAGCAGTTCCGACGGGGGTAGCTCCTACAATGAGCAGTTCTTC. Translation gives CASSSDGGSSYNEQFF.

The chain recombines TRBV5-1 with TRBJ1-1; D perhaps matches TRBD1 (5 bases). V was clipped by 5 bases and J by 3 bases, with 14 bases between them. Germline V gene data show CDR1 as SGHRS and CDR2 as YFSETQ. CDR3 length equals 14 residues. The CDR3 nucleotides read TGCGCCAGCAGTCGTGGAGGGGCCTACACTGAAGCTTTCTTT. Amino acid sequence: CASSRGGAYTEAFF.

The chain uses TRBV10-3 and TRBJ2-5; 11 nucleotides line up with TRBD1. Germline V CDR1 and CDR2: ENHRY, SYGVKD. V lost 5 bases to trimming and J lost 2 bases; unmatched junction nucleotides: 4. The length of the CDR3 is 15 residues. The CDR3 reads CAISKGQGVQETQYF. The CDR3 nucleotides read TGTGCCATCAGTAAGGGACAGGGGGTTCAAGAGACCCAGTACTTC.

This clonotype has more than one count but fewer than ten. The rearrangement joins TRBV7-9 to TRBJ2-5; D is uncertain. V lost 5 bases and J lost 3, with 16 bases in between. Per the germline V gene, CDR1 is SEHNR and CDR2 is FQNEAQ (reference sequence). CDR3 size: 15 residues. The CDR3 DNA sequence: TGTGCCAGCAGCCCGAACCTTATTGGGAAAGAGACCCAGTACTTC. Amino acid sequence: CASSPNLIGKETQYF. Together with reference TRBV7-9 and TRBJ2-5, the CDR3 gives the full variable domain: DTGVSQNPRHKITKRGQNVTFRCDPISEHNRLYWYRQTLGQGPEFLTYFQNEAQLEKSRLLSDRFSAERPKGSFSTLEIQRTEQGDSAMYLCASSPNLIGKETQYFGPGTRLLVL.

This clonotype has more than one count but fewer than ten. This chain connects TRBV5-6 to TRBJ2-5; D is undetermined. V dropped 4 bases and J dropped 2 bases, with 9 bases sitting between them. CDR1 and CDR2 from the germline V gene are SGHDT and YYEEEE. This CDR3 spans 13 amino acids. The CDR3 nucleotides are TGTGCCAGCAGCAAGCACTCACAAGAGACCCAGTACTTC. Residues: CASSKHSQETQYF.

There are a few counts of this clonotype. This rearrangement joins TRBV20-1 to TRBJ2-1, with TRBD2 matching 8 bases. Germline V gives CDR1 DFQATT, CDR2 SNEGSKA (reference sequence). Germline trimming cut 4 bases from V and 4 bases from J; bases unmatched to any gene: 9. The CDR3 sequence is 15 residues long. CDR3 protein: CSATPGTRGYNEQFF. In nucleotides, the CDR3 is TGCAGTGCTACCCCCGGGACTAGGGGGTACAATGAGCAGTTCTTC.

The chain has TRBV30 and TRBJ2-7, with 10 bases matching TRBD1. The V segment lost 2 bases and the J segment 4 bases; nucleotides outside the gene matches: 5. CDR3 length equals 14 residues. Germline assignment: CDR1 GTSNPN and CDR2 SVGIG (reference sequence). The CDR3 DNA reads TGTGCCTGGAGTAACGGGGGACAGGGGTACGAGCAGTACTTC. Residues: CAWSNGGQGYEQYF.

V gene TRBV7-2 combines with J gene TRBJ1-1; 8 nucleotides match TRBD1. This CDR3 contains 14 residues. CDR1 is SGHTA, CDR2 FQGNSA, per germline. V lost 5 bases and J lost 5; bases outside the gene matches: 7. CDR3 sequence (DNA): TGTGCCAGCAGCGCGCGACAGGGGAGGACTGAAGCTTTCTTT. It codes for CASSARQGRTEAFF.

The chain links TRBV6-2 or TRBV6-3 to TRBJ2-1, with unresolved D. Germline V gene data show CDR1 as MNHEY and CDR2 as SVGEGT. The CDR3 length is 14 residues. The ends were cut back, 3 bases at V and 5 bases at J, with 11 bases in the middle. This CDR3 is CASSYKLIHNEQFF. The CDR3 DNA is TGTGCCAGCAGTTATAAGCTAATCCACAATGAGCAGTTCTTC.

The chain has TRBV20-1 and TRBJ2-7; 8 nucleotides line up with TRBD2. CDR1 DFQATT and CDR2 SNEGSKA come from the germline V gene (reference sequence). The CDR3 length is 15 residues. The junction had 16 bases not matched to a gene; V was cut back by 5 bases and J by 7 bases. The CDR3 loop is CSAFSREGRSREQYF. CDR3 DNA sequence: TGCAGTGCTTTCTCCCGGGAGGGCCGTTCAAGGGAGCAGTACTTC.

This clonotype was seen a few times. The V call is TRBV11-2, the J call TRBJ1-1; D not certain. Looked up from germline, CDR1 is SGHAT and CDR2 is FQNNGV. This CDR3 is built from 13 residues. The germline V and J ends were trimmed by 2 bases and 5 bases, with 9 bases remaining between them. CDR3 protein: CASSLKFGTEAFF. The DNA of the CDR3 is TGTGCCAGCAGCTTAAAATTTGGGACTGAAGCTTTCTTT.

This clonotype has more than one count but fewer than ten. The chain combines TRBV7-9 with TRBJ1-4; 10 bases agree with TRBD1. The ends lost 6 bases at V and 7 bases at J; junction bases unmatched: 5. The CDR3 length is 14 residues. Per the germline V gene, CDR1 is SEHNR and CDR2 is FQNEAQ (reference sequence). The CDR3 coding sequence is TGTGCCAGCAGTTGGGACAGGGGCAGTGAAAAACTGTTTTTT. Translation: CASSWDRGSEKLFF. Complete variable domain (other parts from reference TRBV7-9 and TRBJ1-4): DTGVSQNPRHKITKRGQNVTFRCDPISEHNRLYWYRQTLGQGPEFLTYFQNEAQLEKSRLLSDRFSAERPKGSFSTLEIQRTEQGDSAMYLCASSWDRGSEKLFFGSGTQLSVL.